What follows are 27 T cell receptor beta chains derived from one specimen sequenced in a study of T-cell reconstitution after alpha-beta-depleted transplantation in children. Unique molecular identifiers were incorporated into the prepared TCRbeta library. TCRdb reanalysed the PCR reads using MiXCR and keeps one entry per CDR3 protein. The repertoire holds about 340,000 distinct CDR3 sequences, with 15% to 20% as singletons. The source material was PBMCs, mostly from graft donor cells, sampled 360 days after TCRalphabeta/CD19-depleted stem cell transplant. The receptors were sampled from a male patient aged 2 to 9 who had a stem cell transplant for acute lymphoblastic leukemia, so the T cells may come from the graft donor.

The chain couples TRBV3-1 to TRBJ2-7, with D uncertain. The CDR3 is made up of 12 amino acids. The germline V gene encodes CDR1 LGHDT and CDR2 YNNKEL (reference sequence). Trimming took off 3 bases at V and 0 bases at J, with 3 bases between the two ends. The DNA for the CDR3 is TGTGCCAGCAGCCAGCACTCCTACGAGCAGTACTTC. Translating gives CASSQHSYEQYF.

A note on this clonotype: One end of the junction fails to match germline, which may point to a read error. CDR3 region: CCARQGRTSYNSPLHF. CDR3 bases: TGCTGTGCTCGACAGGGAAGAACCTCCTATAATTCACCCCTCCACTTT. V is TRBV20-1 and J is TRBJ1-6; 7 bases are a match to TRBD1. The germline V gene has CDR1 DFQATT and CDR2 SNEGSKA (reference sequence). The CDR3 length is 16 residues.

This clonotype was seen many times. The chain links TRBV10-3 to TRBJ2-3; 11 bases map to TRBD2. Germline-derived CDR1 and CDR2 are ENHRY and SYGVKD. The CDR3 length is 15 residues. V was clipped by 4 bases and J by 3 bases; unmatched bases: 3. The CDR3: CAISVLAGGTDTQYF. For the CDR3, the DNA is TGTGCCATCAGTGTGCTAGCGGGAGGAACAGATACGCAGTATTTT.

This clonotype was counted ten times or more. The rearrangement joins TRBV9 to TRBJ2-2; D is unresolved. The CDR3 has 15 residues. Per the germline V gene, CDR1 is SGDLS and CDR2 is YYNGEE. With 1 base removed from V and 3 bases from J, the gap between germline ends came to 10 bases. CDR3 protein: CASSVYGGDTGELFF. The CDR3 coding sequence is TGTGCCAGCAGCGTATATGGTGGGGACACCGGGGAGCTGTTTTTT.

There are many counts of this clonotype. The gene calls are TRBV29-1 and TRBJ2-5; tentative D call: TRBD1 (6 bases). From germline, CDR1 is SQVTM and CDR2 ANQGSEA. The CDR3 spans 11 residues. V was trimmed by 7 bases and J by 3 bases, leaving 9 bases between them. The CDR3 DNA is TGCAGCGGCGGACAGAAAGAGACCCAGTACTTC. It codes for CSGGQKETQYF.

This clonotype was seen only a few times. The chain combines TRBV15 with TRBJ1-1; the match to TRBD1 covers 8 bases. CDR1 LNHNV and CDR2 YYDKDF come from the germline V gene (reference sequence). The CDR3 contains 16 residues. The V and J ends lost 1 base and 1 base, in that order; junction bases with no gene match: 5. The CDR3 sequence is CATSRGSGQENTEAFF. The CDR3 DNA sequence: TGTGCCACCAGCAGAGGGTCGGGACAGGAGAACACTGAAGCTTTCTTT. The full variable domain, with the rest looked up from reference TRBV15 and TRBJ1-1, is DAMVIQNPRYQVTQFGKPVTLSCSQTLNHNVMYWYQQKSSQAPKLLFHYYDKDFNNEADTPDNFQSRRPNTSFCFLDIRSPGLGDTAMYLCATSRGSGQENTEAFFGQGTRLTVV.

In this sample, this clonotype turned up once. The J gene is TRBJ2-1, the V gene TRBV7-2, with D possibly matching TRBD2 (5 bases). This CDR3 is built from 15 residues. Trimming took off 3 bases at V and 0 bases at J, with 9 bases between the two ends. Germline CDR1 SGHTA, CDR2 FQGNSA. DNA of the CDR3: TGTGCCAGCAGCTTGCCGGGATACTCCTACAATGAGCAGTTCTTC. It encodes CASSLPGYSYNEQFF. Full variable domain (outside the CDR3, taken from reference TRBV7-2 and TRBJ2-1): GAGVSQSPSNKVTEKGKDVELRCDPISGHTALYWYRQSLGQGLEFLIYFQGNSAPDKSGLPSDRFSAERTGGSVSTLTIQRTQQEDSAVYLCASSLPGYSYNEQFFGPGTRLTVL.

This clonotype occurred a few times. The V call is TRBV20-1, the J call TRBJ1-3; possibly TRBD1 for D (6 bases). Trimming took off 3 bases at V and 2 bases at J, with 11 bases between the two ends. The CDR3 totals 14 residues. Germline values: CDR1 DFQATT, CDR2 SNEGSKA (reference sequence). CDR3 region: CSARVPGAGNTIYF. The CDR3 DNA follows: TGCAGTGCTAGGGTACCAGGGGCTGGAAACACCATATATTTT.

This clonotype showed up just a few times. In DNA, the CDR3 is TGTGCCAGCAGCGTATCCAGTGGTCCTAGGGAGCAGTACTTC. It encodes CASSVSSGPREQYF. J is TRBJ2-7 and V is TRBV9; D is unclear. The CDR3 is 14 residues long. Germline V CDR1 and CDR2: SGDLS, YYNGEE. V was shortened by 1 base and J by 7 bases, with 15 bases between the two germline ends.

The rearrangement links TRBV4-3 to TRBJ2-5; TRBD2 matches 14 bases. The CDR3 extends over 15 amino acids. V lost 0 bases, J lost 7 bases, and 1 base stayed unmatched. Germline V gene sequence: CDR1 LGHNA, CDR2 YSLEER. The CDR3 DNA reads TGCGCCAGCAGCCAAGATGGACTAGCGGGGGGGACCCAGTACTTC. Its translation: CASSQDGLAGGTQYF.

This clonotype occurred a few times. The gene calls are TRBV12-3 or TRBV12-4 and TRBJ2-5; a weak D match, TRBD2 (7 bases). V was shortened by 0 bases and J by 5 bases, with 13 bases between the two germline ends. The CDR3 has 15 amino acids. The DNA for the CDR3 is TGTGCCAGCAGTTTAGCGCTAGGGGGGGTGGAGACCCAGTACTTC. Translating gives CASSLALGGVETQYF.

In its sample, this clonotype was seen a few times. The V and J genes are TRBV9 and TRBJ2-7; 11 positions match TRBD2. The CDR3 has 15 residues. J gave up 8 bases and V 0 bases, and 7 bases lay outside the gene matches. CDR1 SGDLS and CDR2 YYNGEE come from the germline V gene. CDR3 nucleotides: TGTGCCAGCAGCGTAGACGGGACTAGCGGCACGAAGCAGTACTTC. Protein: CASSVDGTSGTKQYF. Full variable domain (missing parts from reference TRBV9 and TRBJ2-7): DSGVTQTPKHLITATGQRVTLRCSPRSGDLSVYWYQQSLDQGLQFLIQYYNGEERAKGNILERFSAQQFPDLHSELNLSSLELGDSALYFCASSVDGTSGTKQYFGPGTRLTVT.

This clonotype was detected only a few times. The rearrangement uses TRBV11-2 and TRBJ2-7; 10 positions match TRBD2. Germline assignment: CDR1 SGHAT and CDR2 FQNNGV. The junction had 8 bases not matched to a gene; V was cut back by 5 bases and J by 4 bases. The CDR3 runs 15 residues. The CDR3 DNA reads as TGTGCCAGCAGCACCCCTAGCGGGAGATCTTACGAGCAGTACTTC. Its protein product is CASSTPSGRSYEQYF.

This clonotype was picked up a small number of times. The rearrangement links TRBV19 to TRBJ2-2; D may be TRBD2 (6 bases). The CDR3 contains 17 residues. From germline, CDR1 is LNHDA and CDR2 SQIVND (reference sequence). Between the trimmed V and J ends, which lost 6 bases and 1 base, there was a span of 18 bases. This chain's CDR3 is CASRIRALRENTGELFF. The CDR3 DNA is TGTGCCAGTAGAATCCGGGCTCTGCGGGAGAACACCGGGGAGCTGTTTTTT.

This clonotype was detected ten times or more. The chain uses TRBV6-2 or TRBV6-3 and TRBJ2-5; D call uncertain. Germline assignment: CDR1 MNHEY and CDR2 SVGEGT. Trimming pared 0 bases from V and 9 bases from J, leaving 11 bases between. The CDR3 contains 13 residues. The CDR3 sequence is CASSYSTERAQYF. CDR3 in DNA: TGTGCCAGCAGTTACTCGACGGAAAGGGCCCAGTACTTC.

This chain joins TRBV19 and TRBJ2-1; perhaps TRBD2 as D (6 bases). CDR3 length: 17 residues. Trimming removed 4 bases at V and 2 bases at J, with 18 bases between. Germline V gene data show CDR1 as LNHDA and CDR2 as SQIVND (reference sequence). The DNA of the CDR3 is TGTGCCAGTAGTACCCTTCCCCGGGAGACCGCCTACAATGAGCAGTTCTTC. This translates into CASSTLPRETAYNEQFF.

This clonotype was recorded a few times. The chain joins TRBV7-9 to TRBJ2-5; 7 nucleotides line up with TRBD1. This CDR3 comprises 15 residues. J gave up 5 bases and V 2 bases, and 8 bases lay outside the gene matches. Germline V CDR1 and CDR2: SEHNR, FQNEAQ (reference sequence). For the CDR3, the DNA is TGTGCCAGCAGCTTACCTACAGGGGTTGGGGAGACCCAGTACTTC. This translates into CASSLPTGVGETQYF.

This clonotype came up many times. The rearrangement uses TRBV12-3 or TRBV12-4 and TRBJ1-2; D is ambiguous. Trimming stripped 3 bases from V and 4 bases from J, with 6 bases between. The length of the CDR3 is 12 residues. The CDR3 sequence: CASSFRGYGYTF. The CDR3 DNA sequence: TGTGCCAGCAGTTTCCGAGGCTATGGCTACACCTTC.

This chain uses TRBV18 with TRBJ1-5, with D unclear. The germline gives CDR1 KGHSH, CDR2 LQKENI. The V end lost 1 base, the J end lost 3 bases, and 13 bases lay between the germline ends. CDR3 length: 16 amino acids. The CDR3 is CASSPRGESPNQPQHF. For the CDR3, the DNA is TGTGCCAGCTCACCACGCGGGGAGTCCCCCAATCAGCCCCAGCATTTT.

V and J are TRBV27 and TRBJ2-1, with D tentatively TRBD1 (6 bases). Trimming took off 6 bases at V and 2 bases at J, with 11 bases between the two ends. Germline V gives CDR1 MNHEY, CDR2 SMNVEV (reference sequence). The CDR3 extends over 14 amino acids. The CDR3 DNA reads TGTGCCAGCAGGCAGGGGACAACCTACAATGAGCAGTTCTTC. It yields the protein CASRQGTTYNEQFF.

V usage is TRBV4-1 and J usage is TRBJ2-7; D might be TRBD1 (5 bases). V lost 0 bases to trimming and J lost 4 bases, with 13 bases between them. Germline V gene sequence: CDR1 MGHRA, CDR2 YSYEKL. The CDR3 length is 15 residues. CDR3 residues: CASSQDNAGKYEQYF. CDR3 DNA: TGCGCCAGCAGCCAAGATAACGCAGGGAAGTACGAGCAGTACTTC.

The genes are TRBV5-1 and TRBJ2-1; 7 bases match TRBD2. The CDR3 spans 16 residues. After removal of 4 bases from V and 4 bases from J, the junction contained 11 bases not matched to a gene. The germline V gene encodes CDR1 SGHRS and CDR2 YFSETQ. CDR3 residues: CASSTFGLAEYNEQFF. In nucleotides, the CDR3 is TGCGCCAGCAGCACTTTCGGGCTAGCGGAGTACAATGAGCAGTTCTTC.

The chain combines TRBV7-9 with TRBJ2-1; the D is unclear. Trimming removed 0 bases at V and 5 bases at J, with 11 bases between. The germline CDR1 and CDR2 sequences are SEHNR and FQNEAQ (reference sequence). The CDR3 spans 15 residues. The CDR3 DNA reads TGTGCCAGCAGCTTAGCGATAGGCCATAACAATGAGCAGTTCTTC. Translation: CASSLAIGHNNEQFF.

This clonotype was detected many times. This rearrangement joins TRBV29-1 to TRBJ2-1; weak D call: TRBD1 (5 bases). This CDR3 comprises 12 residues. Trimming removed 3 bases at V and 9 bases at J, with 12 bases between. Germline assignment: CDR1 SQVTM and CDR2 ANQGSEA. The CDR3 DNA follows: TGCAGCGTTGATCTCAGGGTGAGTGAGCAGTTCTTC. The encoded protein is CSVDLRVSEQFF.

V and J are TRBV5-1 and TRBJ1-6, with 11 bases identical to TRBD1. The germline V gene has CDR1 SGHRS and CDR2 YFSETQ. The CDR3 sequence is 19 residues long. With V trimmed by 2 bases and J by 5 bases, 12 bases remained unmatched. The CDR3 sequence is CASSLRYRRDRGDNSPLHF. The CDR3 nucleotides are TGCGCCAGCAGCTTACGCTATAGGCGGGACAGGGGGGATAATTCACCCCTCCACTTT.

This clonotype was picked up a small number of times. The rearrangement joins TRBV10-3 to TRBJ2-1, with 10 bases fitting TRBD2. CDR1 is ENHRY and CDR2 is SYGVKD in the germline V gene. V gave up 6 bases and J gave up 3 bases; unmatched junction bases: 2. The CDR3 extends over 14 amino acids. In nucleotides, the CDR3 is TGTGCCATCAGAGGGACTAGCGACTACAATGAGCAGTTCTTC. Translating it yields CAIRGTSDYNEQFF.

The V call is TRBV4-3, the J call TRBJ1-2; no definite D call. The CDR3 contains 16 residues. Trimming stripped 0 bases from V and 4 bases from J, with 15 bases between. Germline CDR1 LGHNA, CDR2 YSLEER. CDR3 coding DNA: TGCGCCAGCAGCCAAGATCCAATAAGCCGGGGCTATGGCTACACCTTC. Translated: CASSQDPISRGYGYTF.